This T cell receptor beta chain was captured by sequencing in a study of sequential checkpoint blockade in melanoma. Background on the study: Patients were randomized 1:1 to nivolumab-then-ipilimumab or ipilimumab-then-nivolumab first-line. Maintenance nivolumab came after either treatment sequence.

The CDR3 spans 14 residues. V lost 8 bases, J lost 2 bases, and 12 bases stayed unmatched. Germline assignment: CDR1 GTSNPN and CDR2 SVGIG (reference sequence). Some clones are missing from TCRdb's copy, which holds only in-frame ones; the method was immunoSEQ multiplex PCR. This sample has more than 20,000 clones; roughly 78% occur once, and the top ten carry 11%. Specified treatment: randomized to nivolumab then ipilimumab (arm A) or the reverse (arm B). DNA-damaging chemotherapy had not been given to any patient beforehand. From thawed PBMCs, live CD3+CD8+ cells negative for CD19 and CD56 were sorted.

Sequenced here: CD8+ T cells sorted from blood (inferred from file names), sampled from a patient given nivolumab and ipilimumab in sequence. The TCR sequence derives from a human donor with melanoma. The chain is built from TRBV30 and TRBJ2-7, with TRBD2 matching over 7 bases. The CDR3 loop reads CAAERLAATYEQYF. The CDR3 nucleotides read TGTGCCGCTGAAAGGCTAGCGGCTACCTACGAGCAGTACTTC.